This T cell receptor (beta chain) is drawn from a study of T-cell reconstitution after alpha-beta-depleted transplantation in children. Study-wide results and limits: After transplant, at about two months, alpha-beta T cells were reportedly derived from several hundred expanded graft clones.

A library of TCRbeta sequences, prepared with unique molecular identifiers, was generated. TCRdb independently ran MiXCR on the PCR reads; one entry per CDR3 protein. Among 700,000 to 850,000 distinct CDR3 sequences listed, roughly 16% were seen once. Concerning this clonotype: The antigen remains undetermined.

Trimming removed 2 bases from V and 1 base from J, with 7 bases in between. This CDR3 contains 14 residues. CDR1 LNHDA and CDR2 SQIVND come from the germline V gene (reference sequence). This TCR was sampled from a male patient younger than 18 who had a stem cell transplant for acute lymphoblastic leukemia, so the T cells may come from the graft donor. The genes are TRBV19 and TRBJ2-3; perhaps TRBD1 as D (6 bases). Sequenced material: PBMCs, mostly from graft donor cells, taken 360 days after TCRalphabeta/CD19-depleted stem cell transplant. CDR3 loop: CASSIRTGTDTQYF. CDR3 bases: TGTGCCAGTAGTATAAGGACAGGCACAGATACGCAGTATTTT.